This T cell receptor (beta chain) emerged from a study of blood T cell repertoires in COVID-19 (TCRdb year 2020). In terms of the full investigation: Samples covering the acute and convalescent phases of COVID-19 were provided by collaborators in the United States, Italy and Spain. Where HLA class I and class II types were available, the types were taken from metadata supplied by the sample provider, not from assay-based typing. The sample metadata nearly always contained a de-identified subject ID, COVID-19 status, age in years and sex. The dataset comprised deeply sampled blood TCRbeta repertoires from subjects exposed to, actively infected with, or recovered from COVID-19. The samples were drawn from two sources: the first 160 participants of the ongoing ImmuneRACE study, and 1,254 subjects contributed by 6 global collaborators. The repertoires were made available in a free public database intended to serve as a resource for research on the immune response to SARS-CoV-2. The prospective study material was composed of cDNA or gDNA derived from T cells, B-cell-depleted T cells, or PBMCs. What the work shows at the level of the full study, not this receptor alone: The quantity of clinical and demographic metadata differed by source and by participant and was supplied without curation.

TCRbeta CDR3 regions were amplified from genomic DNA using the immunoSEQ Assay, a bias-controlled multiplex PCR. The study's processing was this. The number of nucleated cells in each sample was estimated from the amplification of reference gene primers within the assay. To quantify the absolute abundance of each unique TCRbeta CDR3 rearrangement, sequence reads were collapsed and filtered. For each sample, productive Simpson clonality was calculated by taking the square root of Simpson's diversity index across productive rearrangements. TCRdb's version of the immuneACCESS table is confined to in-frame rearrangements and falls short of the full clone set. An unresolved V gene accounts for under half of the shortfall where checked; the remainder is of unknown origin. That table is the source of V, J and clone size, and D and trimming were worked out from the DNA. For this sample the table gives about 330,000 clones, of which roughly 88% were detected only once. Approximately 4% of the sample is held by the ten biggest clonotypes.

As to this clone: Its antigen is still unknown. Base qualities are not at hand, and no much larger clone is one base apart.

Each collaborating institution followed its own protocols to collect whole blood in K2EDTA tubes. Collaborator samples were shipped for TCRbeta analysis as frozen whole blood, isolated PBMCs, or DNA extracted from either sample type. The CDR3 sequence holds 16 residues, the cysteine and phenylalanine included. Only the CDR3 DNA is retained, 48 bases long and in frame from the first base. Deletion took 5 bases off V and 4 bases off J, with a span of 15 bases between the germline ends. CDR1 and CDR2, looked up from the germline V gene, are MDHEN and SYDVKM. The rearranged chain carries TRBV28 and TRBJ2-6; the best D guess is TRBD1, with 6 bases matching. This receptor was identified in a woman aged 45 to 65 with active or convalescent COVID-19. Sequencing was done on a sample of peripheral blood. The nucleotide sequence reads TGTGCCAGCAGTAAAGCAGGGGCTCGGGGGGCCAACGTCCTGACTTTC. It encodes CASSKAGARGANVLTF. With the rest looked up from the reference TRBV28 and TRBJ2-6 genes rather than sequenced, the full variable domain is DVKVTQSSRYLVKRTGEKVFLECVQDMDHENMFWYRQDPGLGLRLIYFSYDVKMKEKGDIPEGYSVSREKKERFSLILESASTNQTSMYLCASSKAGARGANVLTFGAGSRLTVL.